A single sample gave rise to the 14 T cell receptor beta chains below, sequenced in a study of blood T cell repertoires in COVID-19. Clones were read by immunoSEQ multiplex PCR, and TCRdb kept only the in-frame ones, dropping some. The sample includes more than 80,000 clones, approximately 90% of them seen just once. Sequenced sample: peripheral blood. The origin of the receptors is a woman aged 55-69 years with COVID-19, enrolled during active disease.

The chain has TRBV7-9 and TRBJ1-1; no clear D. The CDR3 extends over 14 amino acids. Germline CDR1 reads SEHNR; CDR2 reads FQNEAQ (reference sequence). The germline V and J ends were trimmed by 5 bases and 4 bases, with 14 bases remaining between them. The CDR3 coding sequence is TGTGCCAGCAGCGCCCAGCCCGCGGCCACTGAAGCTTTCTTT. This gives the protein CASSAQPAATEAFF.

This chain uses TRBV6-5 with TRBJ1-1, with D unresolved. This CDR3 comprises 14 residues. V lost 0 bases and J 1 base, leaving 6 bases between the germline ends. The V gene's germline CDR1 is MNHEY and CDR2 SVGAGI. For the CDR3, the DNA is TGTGCCAGCAGTTACTCACTAGGGAACACTGAAGCTTTCTTT. It translates to CASSYSLGNTEAFF.

The V call is TRBV4-3, the J call TRBJ1-1, with TRBD1 as a possible D gene (5 bases). V was shortened by 0 bases and J by 6 bases, with 11 bases between the two germline ends. This CDR3 has 14 amino acids. The germline gives CDR1 LGHNA, CDR2 YSLEER. The CDR3 sequence: CASSQEGRRAEAFF. The CDR3 DNA follows: TGCGCCAGCAGCCAAGAGGGGCGGCGAGCTGAAGCTTTCTTT.

DNA of the CDR3: TGTGCCACCAGCAGAGATCCTAGGGGAGAGACCCAGTACTTC. This sequence encodes CATSRDPRGETQYF. V and J are TRBV15 and TRBJ2-5; tentatively, D is TRBD1 (5 bases). The germline gives CDR1 LNHNV, CDR2 YYDKDF (reference sequence). V lost 0 bases, J lost 4 bases, and 9 bases lay in between. The CDR3 is made up of 14 amino acids.

The chain recombines TRBV5-1 with TRBJ1-4; the match to TRBD1 covers 9 bases. The junction had 7 bases not matched to a gene; V was cut back by 2 bases and J by 5 bases. The germline V gene has CDR1 SGHRS and CDR2 YFSETQ. The CDR3 loop spans 16 amino acids. Here the CDR3 reads CASSFHPGTGNEKLFF. CDR3 nucleotide sequence: TGCGCCAGCAGCTTCCACCCAGGGACAGGGAATGAAAAACTGTTTTTT.

J is TRBJ2-7 and V is TRBV4-2, with a weak D call TRBD1 (7 bases). The germline CDR1 and CDR2 sequences are LGHNA and YNFKEQ. V was shortened by 4 bases and J by 7 bases, with 14 bases between the two germline ends. The CDR3 has 13 residues. CDR3 amino acids: CASSPRGVGEQYF. The CDR3 DNA sequence: TGTGCCAGCAGCCCCAGGGGGGTTGGTGAGCAGTACTTC.

CDR3 region: CAWGTGRDIRETQYF. The CDR3 DNA reads TGTGCCTGGGGGACTGGCAGGGATATTCGAGAGACCCAGTACTTC. V and J are TRBV30 and TRBJ2-5; possibly TRBD2 for D (6 bases). The germline V gene has CDR1 GTSNPN and CDR2 SVGIG (reference sequence). The CDR3 is 15 amino acids. Trimming left V 5 bases short and J 4 bases short, with 20 bases between.

This sequence joins TRBV4-1 and TRBJ2-7; D unclear. Germline V gene sequence: CDR1 MGHRA, CDR2 YSYEKL. The length of the CDR3 is 15 residues. V was cut by 0 bases and J by 2 bases, with 11 bases left in between. This CDR3 reads CASSQDYRSAYEQYF. For the CDR3, the DNA is TGCGCCAGCAGCCAAGACTACAGATCCGCCTACGAGCAGTACTTC.

In nucleotides, the CDR3 is TGTGCCAGCAGCTTAAACGCAGGGGGTGGCTACACCTTC. Its protein is CASSLNAGGGYTF. This chain uses TRBV7-3 with TRBJ1-2; 7 positions match TRBD1. V shed 1 base and J 7 bases; nucleotides not matched to a gene: 3. This CDR3 has 13 residues. Germline-derived CDR1 and CDR2 are SGHTA and FQGTGA.

The chain recombines TRBV19 with TRBJ2-3, with TRBD2 matching over 13 bases. V gave up 6 bases and J gave up 10 bases; unmatched junction bases: 4. CDR1 and CDR2 (germline): LNHDA, SQIVND (reference sequence). The CDR3 consists of 13 residues. As DNA, the CDR3 is TGTGCCAGTAGCATCGGGACTAGCGGGGCGCAGTATTTT. Translating gives CASSIGTSGAQYF.

This rearrangement joins TRBV11-3 to TRBJ2-7; 7 bases are shared with TRBD1. The trim removed 5 bases at V and 3 bases at J, leaving 7 bases unmatched. This CDR3 contains 14 residues. Germline loops: CDR1 SGHNT, CDR2 YENEEA. In DNA form, the CDR3 reads TGTGCCAGCAGCCCCGGGACAGCCGGCTACGAGCAGTACTTC. Its protein is CASSPGTAGYEQYF. Combining the CDR3 with reference TRBV11-3 and TRBJ2-7 gives the whole variable domain EAGVVQSPRYKIIEKKQPVAFWCNPISGHNTLYWYLQNLGQGPELLIRYENEEAVDDSQLPKDRFSAERLKGVDSTLKIQPAELGDSAVYLCASSPGTAGYEQYFGPGTRLTVT.

This clone has a single count. The chain combines TRBV4-1 with TRBJ2-1; 14 bases agree with TRBD2. CDR3 length: 17 residues. Germline V gene lookup returns CDR1 MGHRA and CDR2 YSYEKL. V gave up 2 bases and J gave up 7 bases; unmatched junction bases: 7. The CDR3 DNA sequence: TGCGCCAGCAGCCAACCGTCGGGACTAGCGGGGGATAATGAGCAGTTCTTC. It translates to CASSQPSGLAGDNEQFF.

This clone has only a few counts. The chain carries TRBV27 and TRBJ1-6, with 11 bases matching TRBD1. The germline V gene has CDR1 MNHEY and CDR2 SMNVEV (reference sequence). J gave up 8 bases and V 6 bases, and 6 bases lay outside the gene matches. CDR3 length equals 15 residues. CDR3 amino acids: CASRSGTGGDSPLHF. The CDR3 coding sequence is TGTGCCAGCAGAAGCGGGACAGGGGGTGATTCACCCCTCCACTTT.

The J gene is TRBJ1-5, the V gene TRBV2; perhaps TRBD1 as D (6 bases). Germline CDR1 and CDR2: SNHLY and FYNNEI. V was pared by 3 bases and J by 6 bases, with 12 bases between. The CDR3 loop spans 14 amino acids. CDR3 nucleotides: TGTGCCAGCAGTGATCAGGGGCTTGGTCAGCCCCAGCATTTT. Translated, it gives CASSDQGLGQPQHF.